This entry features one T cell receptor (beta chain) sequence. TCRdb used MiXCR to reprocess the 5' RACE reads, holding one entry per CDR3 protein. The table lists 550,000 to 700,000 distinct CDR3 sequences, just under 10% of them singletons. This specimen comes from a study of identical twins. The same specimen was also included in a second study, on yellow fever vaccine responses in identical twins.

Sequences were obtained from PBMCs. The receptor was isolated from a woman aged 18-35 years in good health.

The CDR3 region is CASSTGTSAYNEQFF. The CDR3 DNA sequence: TGTGCCAGCAGCACCGGGACTAGCGCGTACAATGAGCAGTTCTTC. J is TRBJ2-1 and V is TRBV7-9; 10 bases line up with TRBD2. CDR1 and CDR2 from the germline V gene are SEHNR and FQNEAQ (reference sequence). Germline trimming cut 5 bases from V and 4 bases from J; bases unmatched to any gene: 5. CDR3 size: 15 residues.